This is a list of T cell receptor beta chains from one sample in a study of cytomegalovirus exposure and HLA in healthy donors. The data were produced by immunoSEQ multiplex PCR, yet TCRdb's version contains in-frame clones alone and is incomplete. Among some 110,000 clones listed, about 80% were seen once. Sequences were obtained from PBMCs. These receptors were taken from a man aged 30 to 45 in good health and CMV-seronegative. Each CDR3 is given with its conserved first and last residue. A D gene is named only where the DNA matches it firmly. Size is omitted from some rows. Given values are once, few, many or a class for expanded clones.

J gene: TRBJ2-1
clone size: NA
D gene: NA
V gene: TRBV5-6
CDR3 DNA: TGTGCCAGCACCCAGCCAGGGTACCTATCCTACAATGAGCAGTTCTTC
CDR3 protein: CASTQPGYLSYNEQFF

J gene: TRBJ1-1
clone size: NA
D gene: NA
V gene: TRBV19
CDR3 DNA: TGTGCCAGTAGTGTAGGGGGACTAATGAACACTGAAGCTTTCTTT
CDR3 protein: CASSVGGLMNTEAFF

J gene: TRBJ1-1
clone size: few
D gene: NA
V gene: TRBV28
CDR3 DNA: TGTGCCAGCAGGACCGGACAGCTGAACACTGAAGCTTTCTTT
CDR3 protein: CASRTGQLNTEAFF

J gene: TRBJ1-3
clone size: NA
D gene: NA
V gene: TRBV21-1
CDR3 DNA: TGTGCCAGCAGCACCTCCTACGGGTTACGGTGGAACACCATATATTTT
CDR3 protein: CASSTSYGLRWNTIYF

J gene: TRBJ2-1
clone size: many
D gene: TRBD2
V gene: TRBV9
CDR3 DNA: TGTGCCAGCAGCGGGACTAGCGGGGATGAGCAGTTCTTC
CDR3 protein: CASSGTSGDEQFF

J gene: TRBJ2-3
clone size: NA
D gene: TRBD2
V gene: TRBV19
CDR3 DNA: TGTGCCAGTAGAGCTCCACTAGCGGGGGCCACAGATACGCAGTATTTT
CDR3 protein: CASRAPLAGATDTQYF

J gene: TRBJ1-6
clone size: NA
D gene: TRBD1
V gene: TRBV6-6
CDR3 DNA: TGTGCCAGCAGTTTTGGACAGGGAGGTTCACCCCTCCACTTT
CDR3 protein: CASSFGQGGSPLHF

J gene: TRBJ1-2
clone size: NA
D gene: NA
V gene: TRBV6-5
CDR3 DNA: TGTGCCAGCAGTTACTCGGCCGTTGCTAACTATGGCTACACCTTC
CDR3 protein: CASSYSAVANYGYTF

J gene: TRBJ2-1
clone size: few
D gene: TRBD2
V gene: TRBV19
CDR3 DNA: TGTGCCAGTAGTATAAACCCAGCGGGGGGGCGCAATGAGCAGTTCTTC
CDR3 protein: CASSINPAGGRNEQFF

J gene: TRBJ2-7
clone size: NA
D gene: NA
V gene: TRBV7-2
CDR3 DNA: TGTGCCAGCAGCTTAGCGCTTAGAGGCGGCGAGCAGTACTTC
CDR3 protein: CASSLALRGGEQYF

J gene: TRBJ2-3
clone size: many
D gene: TRBD1
V gene: TRBV4-3
CDR3 DNA: TGCGCCAGCAGCCAACACACCGGGACAGGGCTTACAGATACGCAGTATTTT
CDR3 protein: CASSQHTGTGLTDTQYF

J gene: TRBJ2-2
clone size: once
D gene: TRBD1
V gene: TRBV19
CDR3 DNA: TGTGCCAGTAGTATGGAGGGACAGGACAACACCGGGGAGCTGTTTTTT
CDR3 protein: CASSMEGQDNTGELFF

J gene: TRBJ1-2
clone size: NA
D gene: NA
V gene: TRBV9
CDR3 DNA: TGTGCCAGCAGCGTAGTTCCAGGGCCCCTCTATGGCTACACCTTC
CDR3 protein: CASSVVPGPLYGYTF

J gene: TRBJ1-5
clone size: NA
D gene: NA
V gene: TRBV6-5
CDR3 DNA: TGTGCCAGCAGTTTATTGGGACTTTATAGCAATCAGCCCCAGCATTTT
CDR3 protein: CASSLLGLYSNQPQHF

J gene: TRBJ1-6
clone size: few
D gene: NA
V gene: TRBV27
CDR3 DNA: TGTGCCAGCAGTCAGGACAGTGGTTCACCCCTCCACTTT
CDR3 protein: CASSQDSGSPLHF